This is a list of T cell receptor beta chains from one sample in a study of T cells in Graves' hyperthyroidism and ophthalmopathy. TCRdb reanalysed the multiplex PCR reads using MiXCR and keeps one entry per CDR3 protein. The profile shows under 700,000 distinct CDR3 sequences, approximately 15% of them singletons. The sample consisted of blood. These receptors were obtained from a woman aged 18-29 years with Graves' hyperthyroidism. Both conserved end residues are part of each CDR3. The D gene is left open where the match is weak. Size is omitted from some rows. Given values are once, few, many or a class for expanded clones.

14 | TRBJ1-1 | . | many | TRBV6-1 | CASSEDEWATEAFF | TGTGCCAGCAGTGAAGACGAATGGGCCACTGAAGCTTTCTTT
15 | TRBJ2-7 | . | many | TRBV20-1 | CSANSDGEGGYEQYF | TGCAGTGCTAACTCTGACGGAGAAGGGGGCTACGAGCAGTACTTC
16 | TRBJ2-1 | TRBD2 | many | TRBV28 | CASRGVEAGTRNEQFF | TGTGCCAGCAGAGGGGTTGAAGCGGGGACTAGGAATGAGCAGTTCTTC
14 | TRBJ1-2 | . | . | TRBV29-1 | CSVDGDRTGYGYTF | TGCAGCGTTGATGGAGACAGGACGGGCTATGGCTACACCTTC
14 | TRBJ1-2 | . | . | TRBV28 | CASSKIGLVHGYTF | TGTGCCAGCAGTAAAATCGGACTAGTCCATGGCTACACCTTC
13 | TRBJ1-2 | . | many | TRBV11-2 | CASRARPRGGYTF | TGTGCCAGCCGGGCGCGTCCCCGGGGTGGCTACACCTTC
14 | TRBJ2-1 | . | few | TRBV20-1 | CSAQGPRGLNEQFF | TGCAGTGCTCAAGGCCCTAGAGGTTTGAATGAGCAGTTCTTC
14 | TRBJ1-1 | TRBD1 | many | TRBV12-3/TRBV12-4 | CASSWDRLNTEAFF | TGTGCCAGCAGTTGGGACAGGTTGAACACTGAAGCTTTCTTT
16 | TRBJ2-3 | . | many | TRBV2 | CASSEEGGTFGDTQYF | TGTGCCAGCAGTGAAGAGGGCGGCACTTTTGGAGATACGCAGTATTTT
19 | TRBJ2-7 | . | . | TRBV4-1 | CASSQKIFYWLSAPREQYF | TGCGCCAGCAGCCAAAAGATCTTTTATTGGCTCTCCGCTCCCCGCGAGCAGTACTTC
16 | TRBJ2-3 | TRBD2 | many | TRBV12-3/TRBV12-4 | CASSFTSGGYTDTQYF | TGTGCCAGCAGTTTTACTAGCGGGGGCTACACAGATACGCAGTATTTT
14 | TRBJ2-1 | . | many | TRBV5-1 | CASSLRTTYNEQFF | TGCGCCAGCAGCTTAAGGACCACCTACAATGAGCAGTTCTTC
18 | TRBJ1-1 | TRBD1 | . | TRBV7-8 | CASSLVAAVQGAHTEAFF | TGTGCCAGCAGCTTAGTAGCGGCAGTACAGGGGGCGCATACTGAAGCTTTCTTT
13 | TRBJ2-7 | . | few | TRBV11-3 | CASSREEHYEQYF | TGTGCCAGCAGCCGCGAGGAGCACTACGAGCAGTACTTC
16 | TRBJ2-6 | . | few | TRBV7-3 | CASSYAGGSGANVLTF | TGTGCCAGCAGCTACGCTGGGGGCTCTGGGGCCAACGTCCTGACTTTC
17 | TRBJ1-6 | TRBD1 | . | TRBV28 | CASSVARQGTYNSPLHF | TGTGCCAGCAGTGTAGCCCGACAGGGGACCTATAATTCACCCCTCCACTTT
15 | TRBJ2-3 | TRBD2 | many | TRBV3-1 | CASSQLAGSEDTQYF | TGTGCCAGCAGCCAATTAGCGGGGTCCGAAGATACGCAGTATTTT
13 | TRBJ1-1 | . | many | TRBV6-1 | CASSRPSTTEAFF | TGTGCCAGCAGTCGACCTTCAACGACTGAAGCTTTCTTT
15 | TRBJ1-6 | . | . | TRBV7-2 | CASSSVWNYNSPLHF | TGTGCCAGCAGCTCAGTGTGGAATTATAATTCACCCCTCCACTTT
17 | TRBJ2-7 | TRBD2 | . | TRBV2 | CASSGLAGGPSSYEQYF | TGTGCCAGCAGTGGACTAGCGGGGGGACCAAGCTCCTACGAGCAGTACTTC
12 | TRBJ2-7 | TRBD1 | few | TRBV29-1 | CSVRTGGQEQYF | TGCAGCGTTCGGACAGGGGGCCAAGAGCAGTACTTC
17 | TRBJ1-5 | TRBD1 | many | TRBV6-2/TRBV6-3 | CASSHPRDRNSNQPQHF | TGTGCCAGCAGCCATCCCCGGGACAGAAATAGCAATCAGCCCCAGCATTTT
13 | TRBJ2-3 | . | few | TRBV28 | CASSLGPWDTQYF | TGTGCCAGCAGTTTAGGTCCCTGGGATACGCAGTATTTT
15 | TRBJ2-5 | TRBD2 | many | TRBV27 | CASSRSSGGGETQYF | TGTGCCAGCAGCCGCTCTAGCGGGGGGGGAGAGACCCAGTACTTC
13 | TRBJ1-1 | . | many | TRBV7-2 | CASSLGRHTEAFF | TGTGCCAGCAGCTTAGGACGGCACACTGAAGCTTTCTTT
15 | TRBJ2-7 | . | many | TRBV2 | CASSVKAPYHYEQYF | TGTGCCAGCAGTGTCAAGGCTCCGTACCACTACGAGCAGTACTTC
20 | TRBJ1-4 | TRBD1 | . | TRBV5-1 | CASSFDLPGTGGSINEKLFF | TGCGCCAGCAGCTTCGACCTTCCCGGGACAGGGGGCTCTATTAATGAAAAACTGTTTTTT
13 | TRBJ2-5 | TRBD2 | . | TRBV20-1 | CSARATREGTQYF | TGCAGTGCTAGGGCCACTAGGGAGGGGACCCAGTACTTC
14 | TRBJ2-7 | . | . | TRBV12-3/TRBV12-4 | CASTLGTFSYEQYF | TGTGCCAGCACCCTGGGGACATTCTCCTACGAGCAGTACTTC
15 | TRBJ1-2 | TRBD1 | many | TRBV27 | CASRTLGQGVYGYTF | TGTGCCAGCAGGACATTGGGACAGGGGGTCTATGGCTACACCTTC
16 | TRBJ2-3 | TRBD2 | few | TRBV5-1 | CASSLGVKRGGDTQYF | TGCGCCAGCAGCTTGGGCGTGAAGCGGGGGGGAGATACGCAGTATTTT
15 | TRBJ1-1 | TRBD1 | many | TRBV13 | CASSVWTGTNTEAFF | TGTGCCAGCAGCGTATGGACAGGGACGAACACTGAAGCTTTCTTT
13 | TRBJ2-5 | . | . | TRBV18 | CASSVSVQETQYF | TGTGCCAGCTCAGTTTCGGTGCAAGAGACCCAGTACTTC
13 | TRBJ1-1 | . | . | TRBV6-1 | CATEATRGTEAFF | TGTGCCACCGAAGCTACACGGGGCACTGAAGCTTTCTTT
19 | TRBJ2-3 | TRBD1 | many | TRBV2 | CASSDPWRAGTGATDTQYF | TGTGCCAGCAGTGATCCCTGGCGGGCCGGGACAGGGGCCACAGATACGCAGTATTTT
15 | TRBJ1-5 | . | many | TRBV20-1 | CSARVQGTSNQPQHF | TGCAGTGCTAGAGTGCAGGGAACAAGCAATCAGCCCCAGCATTTT
13 | TRBJ2-3 | . | few | TRBV19 | CASRSLAIDTQYF | TGTGCCAGTAGAAGCCTAGCCATAGATACGCAGTATTTT
15 | TRBJ1-2 | TRBD1 | . | TRBV19 | CASSMLQGALNGYTF | TGTGCCAGTAGTATGTTACAGGGGGCGCTGAATGGCTACACCTTC
15 | TRBJ2-5 | TRBD2 | . | TRBV9 | CASSGGGGGRETQYF | TGTGCCAGCAGCGGGGGGGGGGGAGGAAGAGAGACCCAGTACTTC
15 | TRBJ1-6 | . | many | TRBV3-1 | CASSYKTDGNSPLHF | TGTGCCAGCAGCTACAAAACGGACGGCAATTCACCCCTCCACTTT
12 | TRBJ1-2 | TRBD1 | many | TRBV20-1 | CSARSGQGGYTF | TGCAGTGCTAGATCCGGACAGGGAGGCTACACCTTC
14 | TRBJ2-5 | . | many | TRBV28 | CASSPARTQETQYF | TGTGCCAGCAGCCCGGCGCGGACCCAAGAGACCCAGTACTTC
14 | TRBJ2-7 | TRBD1 | many | TRBV7-9 | CASSGRQGPYEQYF | TGTGCCAGCAGCGGGCGACAGGGCCCCTACGAGCAGTACTTC
15 | TRBJ2-3 | . | many | TRBV5-4 | CASSPRSGPTDTQYF | TGTGCCAGCAGCCCCCGGAGCGGGCCCACAGATACGCAGTATTTT
14 | TRBJ1-1 | . | few | TRBV29-1 | CSVQVGTVNTEAFF | TGCAGCGTTCAAGTCGGGACGGTGAACACTGAAGCTTTCTTT
14 | TRBJ1-5 | . | many | TRBV2 | CASSVSVSNQPQHF | TGTGCCAGCAGTGTTTCGGTATCAAATCAGCCCCAGCATTTT
14 | TRBJ1-1 | TRBD1 | many | TRBV2 | CASSGMAGGTEAFF | TGTGCCAGCAGTGGGATGGCAGGGGGCACTGAAGCTTTCTTT
15 | TRBJ1-6 | . | . | TRBV3-1 | CASSPPGDYNSPLHF | TGTGCCAGCAGCCCGCCGGGAGACTATAATTCACCCCTCCACTTT
16 | TRBJ2-5 | . | . | TRBV5-6 | CASSSYTVAWVETQYF | TGTGCCAGCAGCTCCTACACTGTAGCGTGGGTGGAGACCCAGTACTTC
16 | TRBJ1-6 | TRBD1 | many | TRBV7-2 | CASSPWDRGNNSPLHF | TGTGCCAGCAGCCCTTGGGACAGGGGGAATAATTCACCCCTCCACTTT